This TCR beta chain comes out of a study of cytomegalovirus exposure and HLA in healthy donors. Overall study results and limits: A later analysis found most CMV-associated TCR beta chains apparently HLA-restricted.

Remarks on this clone: Its matching antigen is unknown.

With 60 Vbeta and 13 Jbeta primers, the PCR was carried out. Produced via immunoSEQ multiplex PCR; TCRdb's table is partial and in-frame only. Among some 190,000 clones listed, around four fifths were seen once. The germline gives CDR1 MDHEN, CDR2 SYDVKM. This CDR3 region has 15 residues. The junction had 10 bases not matched to a gene; V was cut back by 6 bases and J by 3 bases. The TCR comes from a man between 40 and 49 years old in good health and CMV-seropositive. Sequenced: PBMCs. The V and J genes are TRBV28 and TRBJ1-1, with 7 bases fitting TRBD1. The CDR3 sequence is CASSEIDREHTEAFF. The CDR3, as DNA: TGTGCCAGCAGCGAAATAGACAGGGAACACACTGAAGCTTTCTTT.